This record concerns one T cell receptor (beta chain) sequence. This clonotype has at least ten counts. Its target antigen remains unknown. The record has no base qualities; no much larger clone is one base away. This sample stems from a study of identical twins (dated by TCRdb to about 2016). Some background on the complete study: The study deep-sequenced TCR alpha and beta repertoires from monozygotic twins, unrelated adults of various ages and cord blood to test whether fetal clonotypes persist. To rule out contamination, replicate twin experiments were performed at different times with different library preparation protocols. General findings and caveats noted by the study authors: Zero-insertion analyses could be partly confounded by invariant T cells such as MAIT and iNKT, although diverse VJ usage argued against such confounding for most clonotypes. In beta out-of-frame sequences, excess twin sharing was weaker, because having fewer shared sequences lowered the signal-to-noise ratio. Abundant cord blood beta clonotypes carried fewer insertions; young adult naive repertoires showed a weaker similar trend, while memory repertoires showed none. Because the same donors could not be followed over many years, the conclusions relied on cross-sectional statistical analysis. Compared with coincidental sharing between unrelated individuals, an excess of low generation-probability sequences was observed among out-of-frame TCR alpha sequences shared between twins. Recombination models systematically underestimated out-of-frame TCR alpha sharing in monozygotic twins but agreed with sharing between unrelated individuals.

Library prep was done by 5' RACE. Data came from an Illumina HiSeq 2000. Template switching added a universal primer binding site, and the final cDNA carried a unique molecular identifier that allowed TCR cDNA molecules to be counted accurately. First-strand cDNA for TCR alpha and beta chains was synthesized from specific primers in the conserved constant-segment region. Each cDNA library was double barcoded, with a SMART-Mk sample barcode plus Illumina barcodes, to control for contamination. TruSeq adapter sequences along with Illumina sample barcodes were introduced in two successive PCR steps. Sequencing of the TCR alpha and beta cDNA libraries was done on the Illumina HiSeq platform using custom primers. In the paper's pipeline: Raw reads were processed with MiGEC to extract unique molecular identifiers, and MiXCR was used to determine CDR3 positions. Recombination models were inferred per individual with the repgenHMM and IGoR tools using an EM algorithm. Shared clonotypes were analyzed with the tcR package in R, and sharing was normalized by the product of cloneset sizes. To study raw recombination free of thymic and clonal selection effects, out-of-frame nonproductive sequences were analyzed. In-frame beta chains were kept once TCRdb had trimmed the public reads at Q25 with fastp and called clones with MiXCR. Entries that share a CDR3 protein sequence are merged under the most common genes and DNA. In this record, the V and J calls reflect TCRdb's handling and not the investigators' own analysis. Within this sample are 200,000 to 300,000 distinct CDR3 sequences, with more than 9% of them counted one time only. The ten largest clones represent about a tenth of the sample.

The CDR3 goes from the cysteine to the phenylalanine over 12 residues. Just CDR3 DNA is preserved here, 36 bases in frame from base 1. V loses 0 bases, J loses 4 bases, and the germline ends lie 3 bases apart. The CDR1 and CDR2 encoded by the germline V gene (reference sequence) are DFQATT and SNEGSKA. Every donor was a healthy Caucasian. Miltenyi CD45RO+ enrichment and human naive T-cell isolation kits were used to isolate memory (CD45RO+) and naive T cells from PBMC. The sequence links TRBV20-1 to TRBJ2-2, with no confidently assigned D gene. The origin of this receptor is a man in his fifties or sixties in good health. The sequencing input was memory T cells sorted from blood. The cell subset or site label for this specimen denotes: CD45RO+ enriched T cells. The DNA sequence reads TGCAGTGCTAGAGAGGTCACCGGGGAGCTGTTTTTT. This sequence encodes CSAREVTGELFF.